Sequencing of this TCR beta chain was carried out in a study of tumor and adjacent non-tumor tissue in lung cancer. TCRbeta libraries were built with three rounds of nested PCR, modified from ARM-PCR. MiXCR, applied by TCRdb to the multiplex PCR reads, yields one record per CDR3 protein. This table has under 150,000 distinct CDR3 sequences, approximately 70% appearing once. The CDR3 extends over 9 amino acids. The germline gives CDR1 DFQATT, CDR2 SNEGSKA (reference sequence). The V end was cut by 6 bases, the J end by 7 bases, with 4 bases between. No cell sorting was done before RNA was extracted from the tissue. Donors were chemotherapy-naive, newly diagnosed lung cancer surgical patients in China, August–late 2014. Many counts were recorded for this clonotype. The antigen is not known. Notes on the study in general: Shorter survival was associated with higher TCR diversity in tumors. In normal lung, the top 100 clones were significantly more dominant than in tumor.

Sequencing was performed on lung tumor tissue. The rearrangement joins TRBV20-1 to TRBJ2-1; D is uncertain. The TCR comes from a man aged 55 to 70 with small cell lung cancer. This CDR3 is CSADNEQFF. As DNA, the CDR3 is TGCAGTGCCGATAATGAGCAGTTCTTC.